Presented here are 10 T cell receptor beta chains from one specimen sequenced in a study of response to subunit inactivated influenza vaccine. TCRdb reprocessed the RT-PCR reads with MiXCR, giving one entry per CDR3 protein. This sample has fewer than 600,000 distinct CDR3 sequences, with under 8.5% found just once. The specimen comprised PBMCs from blood, sampled 23 to 25 months after vaccination. These receptor sequences come from a man between 45 and 75 years old who received an inactivated influenza vaccine.

The chain recombines TRBV29-1 with TRBJ2-1; no firm D call. Germline loops: CDR1 SQVTM, CDR2 ANQGSEA. V was cut by 4 bases and J by 9 bases, with 10 bases left in between. The CDR3 covers 11 residues. The CDR3 nucleotides read TGCAGCGTTGGAGTAATCACTGAGCAGTTCTTC. Translated: CSVGVITEQFF.

The V call is TRBV28, the J call TRBJ2-1, with D perhaps TRBD1 (5 bases). This CDR3 region has 13 residues. The V gene's germline CDR1 is MDHEN and CDR2 SYDVKM. V lost 6 bases, J lost 3 bases, and 9 bases lay in between. The CDR3 reads CASRPTGYNEQFF. CDR3 coding DNA: TGTGCCAGCAGACCCACAGGCTACAATGAGCAGTTCTTC. The full variable domain, with the rest looked up from reference TRBV28 and TRBJ2-1, is DVKVTQSSRYLVKRTGEKVFLECVQDMDHENMFWYRQDPGLGLRLIYFSYDVKMKEKGDIPEGYSVSREKKERFSLILESASTNQTSMYLCASRPTGYNEQFFGPGTRLTVL.

This clonotype occurred many times. The V gene is TRBV18, the J gene TRBJ2-3; no clear D. Germline CDR1 reads KGHSH; CDR2 reads LQKENI. The V gene lost 2 bases and the J gene lost 5 bases, with 8 bases spanning the gap. This CDR3 spans 13 amino acids. The CDR3 sequence: CASSPFELDTQYF. The DNA of the CDR3 is TGTGCCAGCTCACCATTTGAGCTAGATACGCAGTATTTT.

On this clonotype itself: The germline gene is not matched at one end of the junction; a read error may be the cause. The rearrangement links TRBV3-1 to TRBJ2-1; tentatively, D is TRBD1 (6 bases). The germline CDR1 and CDR2 sequences are LGHDT and YNNKEL (reference sequence). CDR3 length: 12 residues. For the CDR3, the DNA is TGTGCCAGCAGCCAAAGGGACAATAAGCAGTTCTTC. Residues: CASSQRDNKQFF.

This clonotype has a handful of counts. The CDR3 region has the DNA TGTGCCAGCAGCTTAGTTAGCGGGAGGGATGATACGCAGTATTTT. Its protein product is CASSLVSGRDDTQYF. This chain links TRBV7-2 with TRBJ2-3, with 11 positions matching TRBD2. CDR3 length equals 15 residues. Trimming at V came to 1 base and at J to 6 bases, leaving 3 bases not matched to a gene. In germline, CDR1 is SGHTA, CDR2 FQGNSA.

The chain uses TRBV11-2 and TRBJ2-5; D perhaps matches TRBD2 (5 bases). Germline CDR1 reads SGHAT; CDR2 reads FQNNGV. With 2 bases removed from V and 1 base from J, the gap between germline ends came to 11 bases. The CDR3 length is 15 residues. The CDR3 reads CASSLLREPQETQYF. The CDR3, as DNA: TGTGCCAGCAGCTTACTTAGGGAGCCCCAAGAGACCCAGTACTTC.

This clonotype was seen many times. The chain recombines TRBV12-3 or TRBV12-4 with TRBJ2-1; D gene ambiguous. V was trimmed by 5 bases and J by 8 bases, leaving 10 bases between them. The CDR3 sequence is 12 residues long. CDR3 region: CASSTGTDEQFF. CDR3 in DNA: TGTGCCAGCAGTACTGGAACGGATGAGCAGTTCTTC.

The V call is TRBV28, the J call TRBJ1-2; D is possibly TRBD1 (5 bases). The CDR3 totals 12 residues. CDR1 MDHEN and CDR2 SYDVKM come from the germline V gene. Between the trimmed V and J ends, which lost 2 bases and 7 bases, there was a span of 8 bases. The CDR3 DNA sequence: TGTGCCAGCAGTTTACCCAGGGTTGGCTACACCTTC. Its protein product is CASSLPRVGYTF.

J is TRBJ2-1 and V is TRBV6-2 or TRBV6-3, with 8 bases that match TRBD2. V lost 7 bases, J lost 8 bases, and 19 bases stayed unmatched. CDR3 size: 17 residues. From germline, CDR1 is MNHEY and CDR2 SVGEGT. CDR3 sequence (DNA): TGTGCCAGCACCCCCAGGCCGGGACGGGGGGGCCAGGATGAGCAGTTCTTC. Translated: CASTPRPGRGGQDEQFF.

The V gene is TRBV4-1, the J gene TRBJ2-1; D is undetermined. Germline values: CDR1 MGHRA, CDR2 YSYEKL. This CDR3 region has 12 residues. V lost 0 bases and J 7 bases, leaving 4 bases between the germline ends. In DNA, the CDR3 is TGCGCCAGCAGCCAAGAAGGGAATGAGCAGTTCTTC. As protein: CASSQEGNEQFF.